What follows describes a single TCR beta chain. What it recognizes is unknown. The sample originates from a study of a mutant IDH1 vaccine in newly diagnosed glioma. Whole-study context: Vaccines were first given 4-6 weeks after radiotherapy alone, or with temozolomide cycles. Patients were pretreated with radiotherapy, temozolomide, or both, mostly both. Week 47 marked visit V13, whereas week 35 marked visit V12.

Time point indicated: week 47, end of study. Every vaccination contained 300 ug of the mutant IDH1 20-mer peptide and was paired with topical imiquimod. Across weeks 1, 3, 5, 7, 11, 15, 19 and 23, patients received a vaccination each time, eight in all. The V and J ends lost 5 bases and 4 bases, in that order; junction bases with no gene match: 10. Looked up from germline, CDR1 is LNHDA and CDR2 is SQIVND (reference sequence). There are 15 residues in the CDR3. TCRdb's copy holds only in-frame clones and misses some; the assay was immunoSEQ multiplex PCR. The sample comprises around 53,000 clones, 65% to 85% of which are singletons, and 4.3% rests with the top ten.

This sequence was found in a woman aged 25 to 39 with glioma. Some clones in this sample may be carry-over from other donors' samples. The sequences come from PBMCs, collected from a glioma patient whose treatment included an IDH1 peptide vaccine. V and J are TRBV19 and TRBJ1-2; TRBD1 agrees at 7 bases. This chain's CDR3 is CASSLQGQNSYGYTF. CDR3 in DNA: TGTGCCAGTAGTCTACAGGGACAGAACTCCTATGGCTACACCTTC.